This T cell receptor (beta chain) stems from a study of T cells expressing NK-cell markers. On the study more broadly: The authors derived TCR beta repertoires from sorted CD3+CD56+NKG2C+, CD3+CD56+NKG2C- and CD3+CD56-NKG2C+ T cells.

Study-level findings and limits: Roughly six of the donors carried dominant NKG2C+ clonotypes that took up roughly 1.0-8% of their CD8+ T cells.

The CDR3 is 19 amino acids. Germline values: CDR1 SGHRS, CDR2 YFSETQ. TCRdb re-called the 5' RACE reads; one entry per CDR3 protein, DNA not given. Recorded for this sample: tens of thousands of distinct CDR3 sequences. Turning to this clonotype: Its specificity is not known.

The clonotype originates from a woman between 18 and 70 years old in good health. The rearrangement joins TRBV5-1 to TRBJ2-7; TCRdb proposes TRBD1, but this gene call is untestable without DNA. The sample taken for sequencing was blood T cells: a sorted CD56 or NKG2C T cell subset, CD4+ or CD8+ T cells, or bulk PBMC T cells (not recorded which). This chain's CDR3 is CASSLAEVGGGAPAHEQYF.